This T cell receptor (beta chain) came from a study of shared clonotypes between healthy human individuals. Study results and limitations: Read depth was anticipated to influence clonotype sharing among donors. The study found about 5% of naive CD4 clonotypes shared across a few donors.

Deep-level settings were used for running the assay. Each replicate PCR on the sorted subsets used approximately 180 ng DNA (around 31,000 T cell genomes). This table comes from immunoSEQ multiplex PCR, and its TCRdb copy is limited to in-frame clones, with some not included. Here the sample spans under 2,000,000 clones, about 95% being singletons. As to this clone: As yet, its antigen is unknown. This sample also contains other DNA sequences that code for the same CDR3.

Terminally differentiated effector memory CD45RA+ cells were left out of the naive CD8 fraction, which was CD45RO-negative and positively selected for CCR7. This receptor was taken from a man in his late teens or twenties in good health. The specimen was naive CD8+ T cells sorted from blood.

The CDR3 reads CASSSTGSYEQYF. CDR3 nucleotides: TGTGCCAGCAGTTCGACAGGCTCCTACGAGCAGTACTTC. This chain connects TRBV6-5 to TRBJ2-7; possibly TRBD1 for D (6 bases). Looked up from germline, CDR1 is MNHEY and CDR2 is SVGAGI. The CDR3 totals 13 residues. Trimming left V 4 bases short and J 0 bases short, with 7 bases between.